The rows below give T cell receptor beta chains drawn from one sample of a study of T-cell memory formation after mild COVID-19. Via MiXCR, TCRdb re-called the 5' RACE reads, giving one row per CDR3 protein. Of around 250,000 distinct CDR3 sequences listed, roughly 10% are singletons. The sample consisted of PBMCs or a T cell subset sorted from them (not recorded which). The receptors here all came from a man aged 18 to 29 who had mild COVID-19 (a few samples of this study predate the infection). Cell type and time point are not known. Each CDR3 is given with its conserved first and last residue.

v_gene | CDR3aa
TRBV7-6 | CASSPSPTLEHEQFF
TRBV29-1 | CSVEARGNTEAFF
TRBV5-1 | CASSLVPRGSYNEQFF
TRBV6-5 | CASSTTGQGTGELFF
TRBV19 | CASSIPQPQHF
TRBV19 | CASSLLPGQGEETQYF
TRBV6-2/TRBV6-3 | CASRRGTAYNEQFF
TRBV5-4 | CASSFHDYEQYF
TRBV2 | CASRGQGGRTPLHF
TRBV21-1 | CASSTSLAGAETQYF
TRBV6-2/TRBV6-3 | CASSYGGASYNEQFF
TRBV13 | CASSRGQGAYDGELFF